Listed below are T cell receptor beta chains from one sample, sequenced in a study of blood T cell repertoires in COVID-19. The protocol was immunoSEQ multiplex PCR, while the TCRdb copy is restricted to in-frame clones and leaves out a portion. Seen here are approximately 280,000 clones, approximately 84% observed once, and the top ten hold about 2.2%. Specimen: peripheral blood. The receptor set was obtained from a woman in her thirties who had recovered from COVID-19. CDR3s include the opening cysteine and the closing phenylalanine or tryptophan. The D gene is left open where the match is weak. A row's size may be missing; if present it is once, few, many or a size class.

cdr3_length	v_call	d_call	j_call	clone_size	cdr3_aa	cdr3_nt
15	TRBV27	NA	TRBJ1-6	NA	CASSLTGFSDSPLHF	TGTGCCAGCAGTTTAACAGGGTTTTCGGATTCACCCCTCCACTTT
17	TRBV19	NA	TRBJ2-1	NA	CASSMLIGRGKNNEQFF	TGTGCCAGTAGTATGCTAATTGGACGGGGAAAAAACAATGAGCAGTTCTTC
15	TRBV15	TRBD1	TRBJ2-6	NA	CATQQGASGANVLTF	TGTGCCACACAACAGGGGGCATCTGGGGCCAACGTCCTGACTTTC
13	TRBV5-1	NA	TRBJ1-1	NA	CASRAGENTEAFF	TGCGCCAGCAGGGCGGGGGAGAACACTGAAGCTTTCTTT
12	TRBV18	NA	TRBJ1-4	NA	CASRGTIEKLFF	TGTGCCAGCCGCGGAACGATTGAAAAACTGTTTTTT
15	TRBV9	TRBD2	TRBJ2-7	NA	CASSVEPGGNYEQYF	TGTGCCAGCAGCGTAGAACCGGGAGGGAACTACGAGCAGTACTTC
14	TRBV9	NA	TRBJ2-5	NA	CASSVDARSETQYF	TGTGCCAGCAGCGTAGATGCCCGGTCGGAGACCCAGTACTTC
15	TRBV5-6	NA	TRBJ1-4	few	CASSLESGGEEKLFF	TGTGCCAGCAGCTTGGAGTCAGGCGGGGAGGAAAAACTGTTTTTT
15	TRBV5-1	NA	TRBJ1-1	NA	CASSYMTGSNTEAFF	TGCGCCAGCAGCTACATGACAGGATCGAACACTGAAGCTTTCTTT
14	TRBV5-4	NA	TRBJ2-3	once	CASSVRQGTDTQYF	TGTGCCAGCAGCGTCCGACAGGGCACAGATACGCAGTATTTT
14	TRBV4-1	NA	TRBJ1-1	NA	CASSQEGRYLEAFF	TGCGCCAGCAGCCAAGAGGGGAGGTACCTTGAAGCTTTCTTT
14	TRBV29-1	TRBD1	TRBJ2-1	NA	CSGLSYRGSNEQFF	TGCAGCGGCCTTTCGTACAGGGGCTCCAATGAGCAGTTCTTC
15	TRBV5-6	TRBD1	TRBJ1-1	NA	CASSLTRQGKPEAFF	TGTGCCAGCAGCCTGACAAGACAGGGTAAGCCTGAAGCTTTCTTT
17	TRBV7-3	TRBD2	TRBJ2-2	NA	CASSRLAGGANTGELFF	TGTGCCAGCAGCCGCCTAGCGGGAGGGGCGAACACCGGGGAGCTGTTTTTT
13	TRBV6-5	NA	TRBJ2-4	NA	CASTQGAKNIQYF	TGTGCCAGCACTCAGGGAGCCAAAAACATTCAGTACTTC
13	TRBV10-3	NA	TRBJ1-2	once	CAISDSGNYGYTF	TGTGCCATCAGTGATTCGGGTAACTATGGCTACACCTTC
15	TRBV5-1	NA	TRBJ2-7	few	CASSYPVGGDYEQYF	TGCGCCAGCAGCTACCCGGTGGGGGGAGATTACGAGCAGTACTTC
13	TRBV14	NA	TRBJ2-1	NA	CASSQVSRREQFF	TGTGCCAGCAGCCAAGTTTCTAGGCGAGAGCAGTTCTTC
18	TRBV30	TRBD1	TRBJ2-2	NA	CAWSANSGTGIRTGELFF	TGTGCCTGGAGTGCCAACTCCGGGACAGGGATTCGCACCGGGGAGCTGTTTTTT
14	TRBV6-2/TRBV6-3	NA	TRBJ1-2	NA	CASSYSKGGYGYTF	TGTGCCAGCAGTTACTCGAAAGGAGGCTATGGCTACACCTTC
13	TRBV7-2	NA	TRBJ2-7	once	CASSQTQAYEQYF	TGTGCCAGCAGCCAAACCCAGGCCTACGAGCAGTACTTC
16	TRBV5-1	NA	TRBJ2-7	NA	CASSPRPVTDSTEQYF	TGCGCCAGCAGCCCCAGACCTGTAACAGATTCGACCGAGCAGTACTTC
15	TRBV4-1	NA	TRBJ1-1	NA	CASSQKGGMNTEAFF	TGCGCCAGCAGCCAAAAGGGGGGGATGAACACTGAAGCTTTCTTT
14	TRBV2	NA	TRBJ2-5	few	CASSEGSDQETQYF	TGTGCCAGCAGTGAAGGCAGCGACCAAGAGACCCAGTACTTC
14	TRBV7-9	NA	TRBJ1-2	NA	CASSLSGANYGYTF	TGTGCCAGCAGCTTATCAGGGGCAAACTATGGCTACACCTTC
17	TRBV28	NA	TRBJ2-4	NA	CASSSPPEGGGLNIQYF	TGTGCCAGCAGTTCACCCCCCGAAGGAGGGGGCTTGAACATTCAGTACTTC
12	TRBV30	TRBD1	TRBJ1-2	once	CAWSPGQVYYTF	TGTGCCTGGAGCCCAGGACAGGTCTACTACACCTTC
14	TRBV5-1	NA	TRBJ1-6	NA	CASSLPQGPSPLHF	TGCGCCAGCAGCTTGCCCCAGGGGCCTTCACCCCTCCACTTT
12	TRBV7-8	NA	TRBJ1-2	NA	CASSGQNYGYTF	TGTGCCAGCAGTGGACAGAACTATGGCTACACCTTC
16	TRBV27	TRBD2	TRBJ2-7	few	CASTSLVYSGRYEQYF	TGTGCCAGCACCTCTCTAGTTTATAGCGGGCGCTACGAGCAGTACTTC
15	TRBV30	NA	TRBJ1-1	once	CAWSPEAEMNTEAFF	TGTGCCTGGAGTCCGGAGGCCGAGATGAACACTGAAGCTTTCTTT
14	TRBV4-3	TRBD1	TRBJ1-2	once	CASSQLEGAGGYTF	TGCGCCAGCAGCCAACTTGAGGGGGCTGGAGGCTACACCTTC
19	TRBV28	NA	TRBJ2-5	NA	CASSLFSARGPRRAETQYF	TGTGCCAGCAGTTTATTTTCGGCACGAGGCCCGAGGCGGGCAGAGACCCAGTACTTC
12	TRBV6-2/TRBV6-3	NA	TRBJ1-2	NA	CASSRIAYGYTF	TGTGCCAGCAGCCGCATAGCTTATGGCTACACCTTC
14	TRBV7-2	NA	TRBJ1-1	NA	CASSLMSRNTEAFF	TGTGCCAGCAGCTTAATGTCGAGGAACACTGAAGCTTTCTTT
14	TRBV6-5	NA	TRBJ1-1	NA	CATQPGPLNTEAFF	TGTGCAACGCAACCAGGGCCCTTGAACACTGAAGCTTTCTTT
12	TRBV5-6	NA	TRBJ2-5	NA	CASSPGPGPQYF	TGTGCCAGCAGCCCTGGGCCAGGGCCCCAGTACTTC
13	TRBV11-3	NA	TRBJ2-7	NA	CASSSGLRHEQYF	TGTGCCAGCAGCTCGGGACTGCGTCACGAGCAGTACTTC
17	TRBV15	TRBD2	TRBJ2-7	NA	CATRSTVAGLSSYEQYF	TGTGCCACCAGAAGCACCGTAGCGGGACTGAGCTCCTACGAGCAGTACTTC
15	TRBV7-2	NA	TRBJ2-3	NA	CASSLVTSGTDTQYF	TGTGCCAGCAGCTTAGTGACCAGCGGAACAGATACGCAGTATTTT
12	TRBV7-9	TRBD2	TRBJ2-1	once	CASQRSGIEQFF	TGTGCCAGTCAGCGGAGCGGGATTGAGCAGTTCTTC
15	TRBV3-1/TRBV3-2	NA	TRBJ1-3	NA	CASSQVRSSGNTIYF	TGTGCCAGCAGCCAGGTCCGGAGCTCTGGAAACACCATATATTTT
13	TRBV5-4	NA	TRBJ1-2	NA	CASSFDSNYGYTF	TGTGCCAGCAGCTTCGACAGTAACTATGGCTACACCTTC
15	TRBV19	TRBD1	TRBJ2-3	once	CASSGDRHVADTQYF	TGTGCCAGCAGTGGGGACAGGCACGTCGCAGATACGCAGTATTTT
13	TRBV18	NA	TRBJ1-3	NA	CASSTGSGNTIYF	TGTGCCAGCTCGACAGGCTCCGGAAACACCATATATTTT
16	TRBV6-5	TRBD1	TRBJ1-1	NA	CASSSWGGTGVTEAFF	TGTGCCAGCAGTTCATGGGGAGGGACAGGGGTTACTGAAGCTTTCTTT
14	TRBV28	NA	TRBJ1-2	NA	CASSPTTGNYGYTF	TGTGCCAGCAGTCCCACGACCGGGAACTATGGCTACACCTTC
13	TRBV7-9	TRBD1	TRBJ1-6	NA	CASEGTGASPLHF	TGTGCCAGCGAGGGGACAGGGGCCTCACCCCTCCACTTT
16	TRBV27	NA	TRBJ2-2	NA	CASRGERLTGTGELFF	TGTGCCAGCAGAGGCGAACGCCTGACGGGCACCGGGGAGCTGTTTTTT
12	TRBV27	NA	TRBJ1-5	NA	CASSSGVQPQHF	TGTGCCAGCAGCTCAGGGGTTCAGCCCCAGCATTTT
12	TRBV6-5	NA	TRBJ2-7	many	CASRKGSGEQYF	TGTGCCAGCAGGAAGGGGTCGGGCGAGCAGTACTTC
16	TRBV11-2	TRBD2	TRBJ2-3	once	CASSKLLAVSTDTQYF	TGTGCCAGCAGCAAGCTACTAGCGGTTAGCACAGATACGCAGTATTTT
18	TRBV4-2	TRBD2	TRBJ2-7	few	CASSPRDGLSGSPYEQYF	TGTGCCAGCAGCCCCCGGGACGGCCTAAGCGGGAGTCCGTACGAGCAGTACTTC
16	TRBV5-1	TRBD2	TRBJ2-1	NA	CASSVATSGGLNEQFF	TGCGCCAGCAGCGTAGCGACTAGCGGGGGATTAAATGAGCAGTTCTTC
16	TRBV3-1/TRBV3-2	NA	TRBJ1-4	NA	CASSQWGSDTDEKLFF	TGTGCCAGCAGCCAGTGGGGTAGCGACACGGATGAAAAACTGTTTTTT